This T cell receptor beta chain was identified during a study of post-analysis software for immune sequencing data. Overall study: Some patients lacked subtype; others had relapsing-remitting, secondary progressive or progressive-relapsing disease.

The TCR beta cDNA libraries carried unique molecular identifiers. TCRdb redid the calling of the PCR reads with MiXCR, one entry per CDR3 protein. The sample shows fewer than 850,000 distinct CDR3 sequences, roughly 27% of them seen only once. This clonotype appeared a few times. Its antigen is unknown. Study-level results: Significantly decreased normalized Chao1 diversity was recorded for multiple sclerosis patients relative to controls. Those samples that were prepared in the same batch co-clustered strongly by F measure. When patients were compared with controls, a handful of TRBV segments were more frequent, TRBV5-6, TRBV5-1 and TRBV20-1 among them.

This CDR3 spans 14 amino acids. V lost 2 bases and J 2 bases, leaving 10 bases between the germline ends. The germline gives CDR1 MNHNY, CDR2 SVGAGI (reference sequence). The sequenced material came from blood. The chain employs TRBV6-6 and TRBJ2-7; D tentatively reads TRBD1 or TRBD2 (5 bases each). This clonotype originated in a girl under 18 with multiple sclerosis. The CDR3 is CASSYDLGAYEQYF. The CDR3 nucleotides are TGTGCCAGCAGTTACGACCTGGGGGCCTACGAGCAGTACTTC.